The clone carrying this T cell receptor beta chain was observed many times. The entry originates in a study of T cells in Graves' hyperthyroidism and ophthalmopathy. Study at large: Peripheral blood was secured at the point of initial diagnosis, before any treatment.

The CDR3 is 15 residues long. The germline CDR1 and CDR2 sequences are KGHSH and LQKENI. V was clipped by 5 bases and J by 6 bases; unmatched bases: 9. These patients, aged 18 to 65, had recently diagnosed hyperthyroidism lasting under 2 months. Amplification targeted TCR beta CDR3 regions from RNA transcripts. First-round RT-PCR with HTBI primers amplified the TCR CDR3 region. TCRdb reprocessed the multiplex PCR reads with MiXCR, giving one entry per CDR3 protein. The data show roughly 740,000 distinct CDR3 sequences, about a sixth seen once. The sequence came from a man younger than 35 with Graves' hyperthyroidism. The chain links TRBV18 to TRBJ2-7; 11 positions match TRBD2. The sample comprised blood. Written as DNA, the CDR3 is TGTGCCAGCTCATCATCAACTAGCGGGAGTGGCGAGCAGTACTTC. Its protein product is CASSSSTSGSGEQYF.